The present entry profiles one T cell receptor beta chain with its context. Its matching antigen is unknown. This sample was taken from a study of graft-versus-host responses after intestinal transplantation. Turning to the study itself: Anti-thymocyte globulin was used for induction in all recipients, who then took tacrolimus and steroids for two to four years.

This CDR3 comprises 13 residues. Points from the study as a whole: GvH clones detected in recipient marrow included some appearing first in ileum or blood.

Only in-frame clones appear in the TCRdb table, and some are missing; sequencing was by immunoSEQ multiplex PCR. The table shows 85,000 to 100,000 clones, with under 95% occurring only once. The rearrangement links TRBV21-1 to TRBJ1-6; the table names TRBD1, a call not compared with the DNA. TRBV21-1 constitutes a pseudogene. This TCR derives from a human donor who was the organ donor for an intestinal transplant. This sample comprised unstimulated CD4+ T cells sorted from spleen or lymph node cells, obtained before transplant. For the CDR3, the DNA is TGTGCCAGCAGCCAGCCACGGACAGGGGCCCGGAATTTT. Encoded protein: CASSQPRTGARNF.